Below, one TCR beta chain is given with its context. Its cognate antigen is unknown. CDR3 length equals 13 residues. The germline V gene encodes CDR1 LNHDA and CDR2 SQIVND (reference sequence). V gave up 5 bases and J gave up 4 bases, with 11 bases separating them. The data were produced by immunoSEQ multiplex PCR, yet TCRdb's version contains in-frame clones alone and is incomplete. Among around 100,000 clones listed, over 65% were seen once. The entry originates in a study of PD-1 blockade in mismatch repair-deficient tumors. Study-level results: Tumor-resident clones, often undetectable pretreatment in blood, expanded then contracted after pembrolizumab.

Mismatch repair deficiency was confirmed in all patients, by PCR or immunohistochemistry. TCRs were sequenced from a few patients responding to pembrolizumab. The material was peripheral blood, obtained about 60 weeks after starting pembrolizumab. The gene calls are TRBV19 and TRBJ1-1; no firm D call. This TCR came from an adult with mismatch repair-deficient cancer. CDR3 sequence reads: CASSPGLGTEAFF. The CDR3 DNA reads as TGTGCCAGTAGTCCCGGACTGGGCACTGAAGCTTTCTTT.